This T cell receptor (beta chain) was identified in a study of CD8 T cells in ankylosing spondylitis. TCRdb ran MiXCR on the 5' RACE reads and lists one entry per CDR3 protein. The table lists around 120,000 distinct CDR3 sequences, approximately 25% of them singletons. Per germline, CDR1 LNHDA and CDR2 SQIVND (reference sequence). The CDR3 runs 14 residues. The V end lost 3 bases, the J end lost 3 bases, and 11 bases lay between the germline ends. This TCR came from a male donor with ankylosing spondylitis. Specimen: synovial fluid, either unsorted or a sorted T cell fraction (not recorded which). The chain couples TRBV19 to TRBJ1-1, with D uncertain. CDR3 region: CASSMDRVDTEAFF. DNA for the CDR3: TGTGCCAGTAGTATGGATCGGGTAGACACTGAAGCTTTCTTT.